Listed below are T cell receptor beta chains from one sample, sequenced in a study of blood T cell repertoires in COVID-19. Measured with immunoSEQ multiplex PCR; TCRdb has only the in-frame clones, and not every one. The sample has more than 90,000 clones, about 85% seen once. The sequenced sample consisted of peripheral blood. These receptors came from a woman in her sixties or seventies with active or convalescent COVID-19. Each CDR3 is given with its conserved first and last residue. A D gene is named only where the DNA matches it firmly. Only part of the rows carry a size: once, few, many, or a class if the clone is expanded.

clone_size j_call d_call v_call cdr3_aa
. TRBJ1-5 . TRBV18 CASSPNPTGSNQPQHF
. TRBJ1-1 . TRBV20-1 CSASLIQGTEAFF
few TRBJ1-1 TRBD1 TRBV19 CASSKSTGGAEAFF
. TRBJ1-1 TRBD1 TRBV4-2 CASSPGQEVNTEAFF
. TRBJ2-7 . TRBV30 CAYQAGTTYEQYF
. TRBJ2-7 . TRBV5-1 CASSLMGPGYEQYF
few TRBJ1-2 TRBD1 TRBV19 CASSTRQGGLNGYTF
. TRBJ1-1 . TRBV6-5 CASARGNTEAFF
. TRBJ2-5 TRBD2 TRBV15 CATSSRGRGETQYF
. TRBJ1-2 . TRBV30 CAWSVRQGSYGYTF
. TRBJ2-3 TRBD2 TRBV24-1 CATSDSRAGEGDTQYF
. TRBJ1-1 TRBD1 TRBV5-1 CASSLYGQGNTEAFF
. TRBJ1-2 . TRBV7-9 CASSLQDFNYGYTF
once TRBJ2-1 . TRBV4-3 CASSQDLRTRQFF
few TRBJ1-2 . TRBV19 CASSRLDGYTF
. TRBJ2-3 TRBD2 TRBV5-1 CASSVLAGVSDTQYF
. TRBJ2-1 . TRBV5-4 CASSPPGHSSYNEQFF
. TRBJ1-2 . TRBV19 CASSIDEVRGYTF
. TRBJ2-3 . TRBV28 CASSLRGRADTQYF
once TRBJ1-2 . TRBV18 CASSPDSTRDGYTF
. TRBJ2-1 TRBD2 TRBV7-3 CASSPTSGGGYNEQFF
. TRBJ2-3 . TRBV2 CASSVRGITDTQYF
. TRBJ1-5 . TRBV30 CAWSVGSSAPNQPQHF
. TRBJ1-2 . TRBV5-6 CASSQGPDRRNGYTF
. TRBJ1-1 . TRBV18 CASHSADSRATEAFF
. TRBJ2-3 TRBD2 TRBV2 CASRKLAGGPRDTQYF
. TRBJ2-3 TRBD1 TRBV30 CAWMVFRTGAEDTQYF
. TRBJ1-2 . TRBV2 CASSDRRGNYGYTF
. TRBJ1-5 . TRBV19 CASSINTRQGNQPQHF
. TRBJ1-5 TRBD1 TRBV6-7 CASSRQGAPNQPQHF
. TRBJ2-5 TRBD2 TRBV7-2 CASSGEWVAGETQYF
. TRBJ2-3 . TRBV7-2 CASSLVGGTGWDTQYF
few TRBJ1-2 TRBD1 TRBV7-2 CASSLGGQTYGYTF
once TRBJ2-5 . TRBV11-2 CASSLRDTSYQETQYF
. TRBJ2-3 . TRBV24-1 CATSDPGEVTDTQYF
once TRBJ2-1 . TRBV5-1 CASSLAGSGRYNEQFF
. TRBJ2-1 TRBD1 TRBV5-6 CASSLARGKNEQFF
. TRBJ2-7 TRBD2 TRBV27 CASSSRLAGAEEQYF
. TRBJ1-4 . TRBV6-6 CASSTAPGNEKLFF
. TRBJ1-4 TRBD1 TRBV18 CASSPPGQGYEKLFF
. TRBJ2-7 TRBD1 TRBV5-1 CASSFGTGGAHEQYF
. TRBJ2-2 . TRBV21-1 CASSKGVPGTNVGELFF
. TRBJ1-5 TRBD1 TRBV19 CASSGTGNQPQHF
. TRBJ2-7 . TRBV3-1/TRBV3-2 CASSTGVESEQYF
. TRBJ2-1 TRBD2 TRBV7-2 CASSLKGLGGNEQFF
. TRBJ2-1 TRBD2 TRBV3-1/TRBV3-2 CASSLTSGKFANEQFF
. TRBJ2-7 TRBD1 TRBV7-3 CAPIQDRVSYEQYF
. TRBJ2-3 . TRBV19 CASTLSDTTDTQYF
once TRBJ2-1 TRBD2 TRBV7-9 CASSLSLAGAYNEQFF
. TRBJ1-1 TRBD1 TRBV10-3 CAISKGQIMNTEAFF
. TRBJ1-5 . TRBV12-3/TRBV12-4 CASRGTGGQPQHF
. TRBJ1-6 . TRBV9 CASSERALGNSPLHF
. TRBJ1-1 . TRBV19 CASSFRGSSTEAFF
few TRBJ1-3 TRBD1 TRBV11-2 CASSLDPQGDTIYF
once TRBJ2-3 . TRBV29-1 CSGTGVGTDTQYF
few TRBJ2-1 TRBD2 TRBV7-2 CASSLLGSGAFNEQFF
. TRBJ1-3 . TRBV30 CAWFPSGNTIYF